These 10 T cell receptor beta chains were all obtained from the same sample, sequenced in a study of shared clonotypes between healthy human individuals. TCRdb's table, derived via immunoSEQ multiplex PCR, lists solely in-frame clones and lacks some. The table lists 650,000 to 700,000 clones, 90% of them singletons. Material: memory CD8+ T cells from PBMCs. Described subset: CD45RO+ cells pooled with CCR7-negative TemRA cells. The receptors were gathered from a man younger than 35 in good health. Some clones in this sample may be carry-over from other donors' samples.

In the case of this clone: One base away lies a much larger clone, so this may be a sequencing read error. Other nucleotide sequences from this sample produce the same CDR3. V gene TRBV6-5 combines with J gene TRBJ1-1, with D hard to call. This CDR3 has 12 residues. V lost 6 bases and J 1 base, leaving 6 bases between the germline ends. Germline V gives CDR1 MNHEY, CDR2 SVGAGI. CDR3 in DNA: TGTGCCAGCAGCCCGGGGAACACTGAAGCTTTCTTT. Its translation: CASSPGNTEAFF.

The V and J genes are TRBV19 and TRBJ1-1; D is unresolved. Germline V gives CDR1 LNHDA, CDR2 SQIVND (reference sequence). This CDR3 is 15 amino acids long. V lost 5 bases to trimming and J lost 1 base, with 14 bases between them. The CDR3 DNA sequence: TGTGCCAGTAGTCAACAAATTAACAGGAACACTGAAGCTTTCTTT. It codes for CASSQQINRNTEAFF.

This chain joins TRBV29-1 and TRBJ1-1; D gene uncertain. The CDR3 spans 13 residues. V was cut by 7 bases and J by 4 bases, with 16 bases left in between. CDR1 SQVTM and CDR2 ANQGSEA come from the germline V gene. The CDR3: CSALSGRPTEAFF. CDR3 coding DNA: TGCAGCGCCCTCAGCGGCAGGCCCACTGAAGCTTTCTTT.

This rearrangement joins TRBV4-3 to TRBJ2-7; 12 nucleotides agree with TRBD2. The CDR3 loop spans 17 amino acids. CDR1 and CDR2 from the germline V gene are LGHNA and YSLEER. J was trimmed by 7 bases and V by 0 bases; bases with no gene match: 10. CDR3 DNA sequence: TGCGCCAGCAGCCAAGACCCTGGACTAGCGGGAACTGGTGAGCAGTACTTC. Protein product: CASSQDPGLAGTGEQYF.

V gene TRBV5-6 combines with J gene TRBJ2-7; 7 positions match TRBD1. Germline assignment: CDR1 SGHDT and CDR2 YYEEEE. This CDR3 has 14 residues. The ends lost 6 bases at V and 7 bases at J; junction bases unmatched: 13. Here the CDR3 DNA reads TGTGCCAGCACCGTGACAGGGCTGGCCGAAGAGCAGTACTTC. Residues: CASTVTGLAEEQYF.

The genes are TRBV4-1 and TRBJ1-3, with D perhaps TRBD1 (5 bases). This CDR3 comprises 18 residues. Per germline, CDR1 MGHRA and CDR2 YSYEKL. V lost 1 base to trimming and J lost 0 bases, with 16 bases between them. As DNA, the CDR3 is TGCGCCAGCAGCCAAGTTATGGGGACGTACGGCTCTGGAAACACCATATATTTT. Protein product: CASSQVMGTYGSGNTIYF.

The V call is TRBV6-1, the J call TRBJ2-3; D remains unclear. The V end was cut by 3 bases, the J end by 1 base, with 8 bases between. CDR3 length: 14 amino acids. Per the germline V gene, CDR1 is MNHNS and CDR2 is SASEGT. The CDR3, as DNA: TGTGCCAGCAGTGACCCCCGGGGCACAGATACGCAGTATTTT. Encoded protein: CASSDPRGTDTQYF.

V and J are TRBV4-1 and TRBJ2-3, with D perhaps matching TRBD1 or TRBD2 (5 bases each). Per the germline V gene, CDR1 is MGHRA and CDR2 is YSYEKL. V gave up 4 bases and J gave up 11 bases, with 16 bases separating them. The CDR3 loop spans 13 amino acids. The DNA of the CDR3 is TGCGCCAGCAGCCCACACCGGGGCCCAATGCAGTATTTT. As protein: CASSPHRGPMQYF.

CDR3 in amino acids: CASSVHPGQGFAVTF. The CDR3 nucleotides are TGTGCCAGCAGCGTGCACCCGGGACAGGGGTTTGCCGTCACCTTC. The chain is built from TRBV9 and TRBJ1-2; TRBD1 agrees at 10 bases. Per the germline V gene, CDR1 is SGDLS and CDR2 is YYNGEE. The CDR3 totals 15 residues. Trimming cost V 2 bases and J 13 bases; bases outside gene matches: 14.

V usage is TRBV4-2 and J usage is TRBJ2-7; 10 positions match TRBD2. J was trimmed by 4 bases and V by 2 bases; bases with no gene match: 5. Germline V gene sequence: CDR1 LGHNA, CDR2 YNFKEQ. The CDR3 extends over 15 amino acids. In nucleotides, the CDR3 is TGTGCCAGCAGCCAATTTCTAGCGGGGGTATACGAGCAGTACTTC. This translates into CASSQFLAGVYEQYF.